The clone carrying this TCR beta chain was observed many times. The antigen remains unidentified. The source of the sample is a study of CD8 T cells in ankylosing spondylitis. Quantitative 5'-RACE with molecular barcodes was used to make the TCR beta libraries. TCRdb re-derived calls from the 5' RACE reads in MiXCR, one entry per CDR3 protein. The sample records just under 350,000 distinct CDR3 sequences, approximately 15% being singletons. General study findings and limits: Reportedly, significant enrichment of disease-linked clones occurred in matched ankylosing spondylitis synovial fluid. Existing reports had already noted some motif variants in reactive arthritis synovial fluid and blood.

This sequence was found in a male donor with ankylosing spondylitis or in good health (not recorded which). Sequenced sample: blood, either unsorted or a sorted T cell fraction (not recorded which).

The DNA for the CDR3 is TGTGCCAGCAGTCCCCGAGGGGGTGTGGACACTGAAGCTTTCTTT. This sequence encodes CASSPRGGVDTEAFF. This chain uses TRBV12-3 or TRBV12-4 with TRBJ1-1, with D possibly matching TRBD1 (6 bases). CDR3 length: 15 amino acids. With 5 bases removed from V and 3 bases from J, the gap between germline ends came to 16 bases.